These 30 T cell receptor beta chains were sequenced from one sample in a study of shared clonotypes between healthy human individuals. Method: immunoSEQ multiplex PCR; TCRdb's copy keeps in-frame clones and lacks some. The profile shows 2 million to 3 million clones, roughly 93% of them singletons. Specimen: naive CD4+ T cells from PBMCs. Documented subset: CD45RA+ positively selected. The origin of the receptors is a man younger than 35 in good health. Some clones in this sample may be carry-over from other donors' samples.

The CDR3 sequence: CASSESGTGVYGYTF. DNA for the CDR3: TGTGCCAGTAGTGAATCCGGGACAGGGGTCTATGGCTACACCTTC. The chain joins TRBV19 to TRBJ1-2; 10 bases fit TRBD1. The V gene end was trimmed by 5 bases and the J gene end by 4 bases; junction bases not matched to a gene: 7. The CDR3 runs 15 residues. Germline V gives CDR1 LNHDA, CDR2 SQIVND (reference sequence).

This rearrangement joins TRBV6-5 to TRBJ1-2; D remains ambiguous. CDR1 MNHEY and CDR2 SVGAGI come from the germline V gene. The CDR3 length is 14 residues. Trimming cost V 6 bases and J 0 bases, with 11 bases left between them. CDR3 amino acids: CASSLGGTNYGYTF. CDR3 coding DNA: TGTGCCAGCAGCTTGGGAGGGACTAACTATGGCTACACCTTC.

The chain joins TRBV4-1 to TRBJ2-5, with 8 bases fitting TRBD2. Germline V gene lookup returns CDR1 MGHRA and CDR2 YSYEKL. Trimming removed 2 bases from V and 4 bases from J; junction bases left unmatched: 9. This CDR3 comprises 16 residues. DNA of the CDR3: TGCGCCAGCAGCCAACCCAGGGGACTAGGTGGAGAGACCCAGTACTTC. The encoded protein is CASSQPRGLGGETQYF.

V usage is TRBV28 and J usage is TRBJ1-4, with 7 bases identical to TRBD1. Germline V gene lookup returns CDR1 MDHEN and CDR2 SYDVKM. After removal of 3 bases from V and 0 bases from J, the junction contained 10 bases not matched to a gene. The CDR3 has 18 residues. The CDR3 DNA reads as TGTGCCAGCAGTTTCAGACAGGGACCACCTGCAACTAATGAAAAACTGTTTTTT. Encoded protein: CASSFRQGPPATNEKLFF.

This chain connects TRBV5-8 to TRBJ1-3; TRBD1 is a possible D gene (5 bases). Trimming stripped 4 bases from V and 0 bases from J, with 14 bases between. CDR1 is SGHTS, CDR2 YDEGEE, per germline. The CDR3 runs 16 residues. The CDR3: CASSEGRTSSGNTIYF. In DNA form, the CDR3 reads TGTGCCAGCAGCGAAGGACGGACAAGCTCTGGAAACACCATATATTTT. Full variable domain (remainder filled in from reference TRBV5-8 and TRBJ1-3): EAGVTQSPTHLIKTRGQQATLRCSPISGHTSVYWYQQALGLGLQFLLWYDEGEERNRGNFPPRFSGRQFPNYSSELNVNALELEDSALYLCASSEGRTSSGNTIYFGEGSWLTVV.

V gene TRBV30 combines with J gene TRBJ2-1; D uncertain. Germline V gives CDR1 GTSNPN, CDR2 SVGIG (reference sequence). V was clipped by 0 bases and J by 10 bases, with 7 bases between them. The CDR3 loop spans 11 amino acids. The CDR3 spells CAWSVLQEQFF. For the CDR3, the DNA is TGTGCCTGGAGTGTACTACAAGAGCAGTTCTTC.

CDR3 nucleotide sequence: TGTGCCAGCAGCCCCCGGGGGGGAGACATTCAGTACTTC. Protein product: CASSPRGGDIQYF. V is TRBV7-2 and J is TRBJ2-4; 8 nucleotides line up with TRBD2. The ends lost 5 bases at V and 8 bases at J; junction bases unmatched: 5. The germline CDR1 and CDR2 sequences are SGHTA and FQGNSA. The CDR3 totals 13 residues. The complete variable domain, with remaining parts taken from reference TRBV7-2 and TRBJ2-4, reads GAGVSQSPSNKVTEKGKDVELRCDPISGHTALYWYRQSLGQGLEFLIYFQGNSAPDKSGLPSDRFSAERTGGSVSTLTIQRTQQEDSAVYLCASSPRGGDIQYFGAGTRLSVL.

The chain joins TRBV27 to TRBJ2-5, with 13 bases identical to TRBD2. V shed 6 bases, J shed 2 bases, and the junction held 15 bases outside the gene matches. CDR3 size: 19 residues. Looked up from germline, CDR1 is MNHEY and CDR2 is SMNVEV (reference sequence). CDR3 coding DNA: TGTGCCAGCAGATCCCGGATTACGGGACTAGCGGGAAGTCAAGAGACCCAGTACTTC. Translating it yields CASRSRITGLAGSQETQYF.

The chain's CDR3 is CASTYRGRGSGSRGEKLFF. In DNA form, the CDR3 reads TGTGCCAGCACCTACCGGGGTCGGGGCAGTGGGAGTAGGGGTGAAAAACTGTTTTTT. The rearrangement uses TRBV5-5 and TRBJ1-4, with TRBD1 as a possible D gene (5 bases). The V end was cut by 6 bases, the J end by 7 bases, with 31 bases between. Germline V lookup: CDR1 SGHKS, CDR2 YYEKEE (reference sequence). The CDR3 contains 19 residues.

The gene calls are TRBV11-3 and TRBJ2-1; D may be TRBD2 (6 bases). The germline V gene encodes CDR1 SGHNT and CDR2 YENEEA. V gave up 8 bases and J gave up 9 bases, with 20 bases separating them. The CDR3 runs to 14 residues. The CDR3 DNA follows: TGTGCCAGCTCCACTATGTCTGGAGGGGTTGAGCAGTTCTTC. Translating it yields CASSTMSGGVEQFF.

The rearrangement links TRBV5-4 to TRBJ2-3; D might be TRBD1 or TRBD2, each matching 5 bases. The CDR3 is made up of 17 amino acids. From germline, CDR1 is SGHNT and CDR2 YYREEE (reference sequence). V was clipped by 0 bases and J by 4 bases, with 18 bases between them. DNA for the CDR3: TGTGCCAGCAGCTTGGCTTTAGGTGGGGCCGGGGCAGATACGCAGTATTTT. Residues: CASSLALGGAGADTQYF.

Notes on this clone: The same CDR3 arises from other DNA sequences in this sample as well. The chain couples TRBV28 to TRBJ2-3; D not resolved. The CDR3 covers 12 residues. V shed 5 bases and J shed 2 bases, with 5 bases lying between them. Germline V CDR1 and CDR2: MDHEN, SYDVKM. DNA for the CDR3: TGTGCCAGCAGTACGCACACAGATACGCAGTATTTT. This gives the protein CASSTHTDTQYF.

The chain joins TRBV6-6 to TRBJ2-5, with 10 bases that match TRBD1. Trimming removed 2 bases from V and 5 bases from J; junction bases left unmatched: 5. Per the germline V gene, CDR1 is MNHNY and CDR2 is SVGAGI (reference sequence). The CDR3 is made up of 15 amino acids. CDR3 residues: CASSYGGTGVETQYF. CDR3 sequence (DNA): TGTGCCAGCAGTTACGGCGGGACAGGGGTTGAGACCCAGTACTTC.

The V call is TRBV28, the J call TRBJ2-7, with 11 nucleotides matching TRBD2. V shed 5 bases, J shed 4 bases, and the junction held 10 bases outside the gene matches. This CDR3 has 16 residues. Germline V gene lookup returns CDR1 MDHEN and CDR2 SYDVKM. The CDR3 DNA sequence: TGTGCCAGCAGTGCCAACCCGGGACTAGCGGAGTACGAGCAGTACTTC. Residues: CASSANPGLAEYEQYF.

The V and J genes are TRBV4-3 and TRBJ2-5; D is unclear. The CDR3 extends over 16 amino acids. V was clipped by 0 bases and J by 7 bases, with 18 bases between them. Germline lookup yields CDR1 LGHNA and CDR2 YSLEER. This chain's CDR3 is CASSQDRVGPPGTQYF. CDR3 in DNA: TGCGCCAGCAGCCAAGATCGGGTGGGCCCGCCGGGGACCCAGTACTTC.

The rearrangement joins TRBV18 to TRBJ2-5; 11 nucleotides match TRBD2. The CDR3 length is 15 residues. V shed 6 bases and J 3 bases; nucleotides not matched to a gene: 6. Germline V gene data show CDR1 as KGHSH and CDR2 as LQKENI. CDR3 protein: CASSRDSGREETQYF. The DNA of the CDR3 is TGTGCCAGCTCTCGAGATAGCGGGAGGGAAGAGACCCAGTACTTC.

The V gene is TRBV4-3, the J gene TRBJ1-5; D unresolved. CDR3 length equals 15 residues. Germline V gene sequence: CDR1 LGHNA, CDR2 YSLEER. Trimming cost V 0 bases and J 2 bases, with 8 bases left between them. Here the CDR3 reads CASSQDQRGNQPQHF. For the CDR3, the DNA is TGCGCCAGCAGCCAAGATCAAAGGGGCAATCAGCCCCAGCATTTT.

CDR3 region: CASESETQYF. The CDR3 DNA follows: TGTGCCAGCGAAAGCGAGACCCAGTACTTC. The chain has TRBV21-1 and TRBJ2-5; the D call of TRBD2 is as the table states it, not checked on the DNA. TRBV21-1 counts as a pseudogene. The CDR3 is 10 amino acids.

This chain links TRBV30 with TRBJ1-5; D remains unclear. Germline CDR1 is GTSNPN and CDR2 is SVGIG (reference sequence). This CDR3 contains 13 residues. The ends were cut back, 2 bases at V and 0 bases at J, with 5 bases in the middle. The CDR3: CAWSFDSNQPQHF. CDR3 in DNA: TGTGCCTGGAGTTTCGATAGCAATCAGCCCCAGCATTTT.

Concerning this clone: This sample also contains other DNA sequences that code for the same CDR3. The chain uses TRBV28 and TRBJ1-5, with D possibly being TRBD1 (5 bases). With 3 bases removed from V and 0 bases from J, the gap between germline ends came to 9 bases. Germline CDR1 is MDHEN and CDR2 is SYDVKM. The CDR3 consists of 15 residues. The CDR3: CASSLAGDSNQPQHF. The CDR3 bases are TGTGCCAGCAGTTTGGCGGGGGATAGCAATCAGCCCCAGCATTTT.

A note on this clone: Mismatch with germline at one junction end may stem from a read error. The chain uses TRBV19 and TRBJ2-7; D is tentatively TRBD1 or TRBD2 (6 bases each). The CDR3 has 15 residues. The germline CDR1 and CDR2 sequences are LNHDA and SQIVND (reference sequence). CDR3 bases: TGTGCCAGTAGTACGGACCTCGGGGGCTCCGACGAGCAGTACTTC. Protein sequence: CASSTDLGGSDEQYF.

Points on this clone: The sample holds other DNA sequences that translate to the same CDR3. V is TRBV18 and J is TRBJ2-7; D is unresolved. The CDR3 has 14 residues. V was pared by 2 bases and J by 3 bases, with 11 bases between. Germline values: CDR1 KGHSH, CDR2 LQKENI. In DNA form, the CDR3 reads TGTGCCAGCTCACCAGGGCAAGTCGGCTACGAGCAGTACTTC. As protein: CASSPGQVGYEQYF.

As concerns this clone: Additional DNA sequences in this sample encode the identical CDR3. V and J are TRBV5-1 and TRBJ2-4, with TRBD1 matching over 8 bases. V gave up 2 bases and J gave up 6 bases; unmatched junction bases: 1. CDR1 is SGHRS, CDR2 YFSETQ, per germline. The length of the CDR3 is 13 residues. The CDR3 spells CASSLQGGNIQYF. In DNA form, the CDR3 reads TGCGCCAGCAGCTTACAGGGGGGAAACATTCAGTACTTC.

Note on this clone: The sample carries other DNA sequences with the same CDR3. The V gene is TRBV5-4, the J gene TRBJ2-7, with TRBD1 identical over 8 bases. With V trimmed by 5 bases and J by 3 bases, 4 bases remained unmatched. CDR3 length: 13 amino acids. The germline CDR1 and CDR2 sequences are SGHNT and YYREEE (reference sequence). The CDR3 reads CASSGQGVYEQYF. CDR3 nucleotide sequence: TGTGCCAGCAGTGGACAGGGAGTCTACGAGCAGTACTTC.

This sequence joins TRBV9 and TRBJ2-2, with 11 bases fitting TRBD2. This CDR3 region has 15 residues. Germline V lookup: CDR1 SGDLS, CDR2 YYNGEE. Germline trimming cut 7 bases from V and 6 bases from J; bases unmatched to any gene: 8. The CDR3 here is CASGVGTSGAGELFF. The CDR3 coding sequence is TGTGCCAGCGGGGTCGGGACTAGCGGCGCCGGGGAGCTGTTTTTT.

The V call is TRBV18, the J call TRBJ2-3, with 9 bases lining up with TRBD2. CDR1 KGHSH and CDR2 LQKENI come from the germline V gene. There are 17 residues in the CDR3. The V segment lost 2 bases and the J segment 2 bases; nucleotides outside the gene matches: 8. In nucleotides, the CDR3 is TGTGCCAGCTCACCAACTGCGGGAGGGCCGCTCACAGATACGCAGTATTTT. Translation: CASSPTAGGPLTDTQYF.

V gene TRBV4-3 combines with J gene TRBJ1-2; D remains unclear. V was pared by 1 base and J by 3 bases, with 9 bases between. Germline CDR1 reads LGHNA; CDR2 reads YSLEER. This CDR3 has 14 residues. This CDR3 reads CASSQGRPYYGYTF. CDR3 in DNA: TGCGCCAGCAGCCAAGGTAGACCGTACTATGGCTACACCTTC.

This clone occurred once. V is TRBV5-1 and J is TRBJ2-5, with 7 bases lining up with TRBD1. The J call may be in error: the DNA end matches TRBJ2-7 better. The CDR3 has 18 amino acids. Germline CDR1 reads SGHRS; CDR2 reads YFSETQ. The CDR3 DNA reads as TGCGCCAGCAGCTTCGCCGCCCCGGGACAGCTTCGTAAGTACGAGCAGTACTTC. Translated, it gives CASSFAAPGQLRKYEQYF.

CDR3 loop: CASSLRQGVQETQYF. The CDR3 DNA reads TGCGCCAGCAGCTTACGGCAGGGGGTCCAAGAGACCCAGTACTTC. This rearrangement joins TRBV5-1 to TRBJ2-5, with 7 bases aligning to TRBD1. Trimming took 2 bases from V and 1 from J; bases not matched to a gene: 5. Germline CDR1 SGHRS, CDR2 YFSETQ. The CDR3 loop spans 15 amino acids.

In this sample, this clone turned up once. The V gene is TRBV27, the J gene TRBJ2-2; a possible D gene is TRBD1 (6 bases). The CDR3 is 15 amino acids. V shed 5 bases and J shed 2 bases, with 12 bases lying between them. Germline V gene lookup returns CDR1 MNHEY and CDR2 SMNVEV (reference sequence). CDR3 in DNA: TGTGCCAGCAGTGCACAGGGAGCCAACACCGGGGAGCTGTTTTTT. Translating it yields CASSAQGANTGELFF.